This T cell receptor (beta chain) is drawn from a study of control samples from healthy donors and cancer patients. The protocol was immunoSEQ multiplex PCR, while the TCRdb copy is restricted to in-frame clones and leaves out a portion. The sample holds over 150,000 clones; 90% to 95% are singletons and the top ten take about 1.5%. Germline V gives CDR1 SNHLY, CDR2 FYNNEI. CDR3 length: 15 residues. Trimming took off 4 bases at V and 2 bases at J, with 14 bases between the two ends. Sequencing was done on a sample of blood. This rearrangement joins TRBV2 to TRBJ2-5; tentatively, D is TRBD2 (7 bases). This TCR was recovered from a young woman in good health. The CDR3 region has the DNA TGTGCCAGCAGTGGAATAGGGGGACTACAAGAGACCCAGTACTTC. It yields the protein CASSGIGGLQETQYF.